This TCR beta chain was profiled in a study of cytotoxic CD8 clonotypes in ibrutinib-treated CLL. V lost 4 bases to trimming and J lost 1 base, with 11 bases between them. Germline CDR1 and CDR2: MRHNA and SNTAGT. This CDR3 is built from 15 residues. Concerning this clone itself: The target antigen is unknown.

General study results and limits: Public clonotypes (which were uncommon) either contracted or remained stable on treatment. The study found baseline clonality above age-matched healthy donors, tracking circulating CD8+ T-cell counts.

Profiled with immunoSEQ multiplex PCR; TCRdb holds only in-frame clones, not every one. This table has 60,000 or so clones, 57% appearing once. This TCR came from a human donor with chronic lymphocytic leukemia. Specimen: PBMCs, collected after 12 months of ibrutinib treatment. This chain uses TRBV6-4 with TRBJ2-1; TRBD2 might be the D (6 bases). The CDR3: CASSAGGESYNEQFF. The CDR3 DNA is TGTGCCAGCAGTGCGGGCGGGGAATCCTACAATGAGCAGTTCTTC.